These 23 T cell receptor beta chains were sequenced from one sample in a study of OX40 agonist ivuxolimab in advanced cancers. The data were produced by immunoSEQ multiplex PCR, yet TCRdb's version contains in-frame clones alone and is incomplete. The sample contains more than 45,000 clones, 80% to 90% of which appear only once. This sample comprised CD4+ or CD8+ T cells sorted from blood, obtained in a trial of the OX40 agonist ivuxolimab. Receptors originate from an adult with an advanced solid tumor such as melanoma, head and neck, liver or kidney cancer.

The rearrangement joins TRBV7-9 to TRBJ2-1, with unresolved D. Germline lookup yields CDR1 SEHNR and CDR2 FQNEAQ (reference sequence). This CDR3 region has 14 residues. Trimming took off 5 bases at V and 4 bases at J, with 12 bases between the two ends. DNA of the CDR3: TGTGCCAGCAGCCCTGTAGTGGATTACAATGAGCAGTTCTTC. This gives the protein CASSPVVDYNEQFF.

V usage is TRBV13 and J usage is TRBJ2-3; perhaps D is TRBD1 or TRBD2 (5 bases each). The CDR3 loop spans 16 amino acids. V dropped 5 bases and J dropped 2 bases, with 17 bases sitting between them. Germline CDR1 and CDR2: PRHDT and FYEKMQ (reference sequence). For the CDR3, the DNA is TGTGCCAGCAGCACCCCGTTGGGACGAGCCACAGATACGCAGTATTTT. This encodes CASSTPLGRATDTQYF.

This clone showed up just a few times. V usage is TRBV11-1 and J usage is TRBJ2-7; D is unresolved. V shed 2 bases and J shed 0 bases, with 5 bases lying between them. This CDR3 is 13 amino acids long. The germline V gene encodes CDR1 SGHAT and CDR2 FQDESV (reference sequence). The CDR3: CASSLSLSYEQYF. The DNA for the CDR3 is TGTGCCAGCAGCTTATCTCTCTCCTACGAGCAGTACTTC.

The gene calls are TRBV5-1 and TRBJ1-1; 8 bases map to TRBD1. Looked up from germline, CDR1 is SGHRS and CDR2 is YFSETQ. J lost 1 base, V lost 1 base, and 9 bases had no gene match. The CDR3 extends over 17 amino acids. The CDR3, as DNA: TGCGCCAGCAGCTTGAGCTACCCCGGGACAGGGAACACTGAAGCTTTCTTT. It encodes CASSLSYPGTGNTEAFF.

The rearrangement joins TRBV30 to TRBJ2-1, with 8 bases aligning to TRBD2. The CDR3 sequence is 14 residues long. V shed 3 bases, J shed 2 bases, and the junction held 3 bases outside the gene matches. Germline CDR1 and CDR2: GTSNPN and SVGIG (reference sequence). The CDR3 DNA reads TGTGCCTGGAGCCTTAGCGGGGCCTACAATGAGCAGTTCTTC. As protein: CAWSLSGAYNEQFF.

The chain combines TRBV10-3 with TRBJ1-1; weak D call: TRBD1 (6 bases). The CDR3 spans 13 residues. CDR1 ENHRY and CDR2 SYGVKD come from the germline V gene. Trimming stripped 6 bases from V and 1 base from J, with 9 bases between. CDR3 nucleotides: TGTGCCATCAGGCCGGGACAGAACACTGAAGCTTTCTTT. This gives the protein CAIRPGQNTEAFF.

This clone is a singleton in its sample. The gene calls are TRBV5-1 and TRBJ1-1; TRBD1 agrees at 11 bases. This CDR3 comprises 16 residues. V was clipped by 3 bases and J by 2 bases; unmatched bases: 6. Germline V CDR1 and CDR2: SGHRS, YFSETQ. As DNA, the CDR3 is TGCGCCAGCAGCTCGGACAGGGGGCTCAAAAACACTGAAGCTTTCTTT. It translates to CASSSDRGLKNTEAFF. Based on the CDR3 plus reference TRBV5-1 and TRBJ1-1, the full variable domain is KAGVTQTPRYLIKTRGQQVTLSCSPISGHRSVSWYQQTPGQGLQFLFEYFSETQRNKGNFPGRFSGRQFSNSRSEMNVSTLELGDSALYLCASSSDRGLKNTEAFFGQGTRLTVV.

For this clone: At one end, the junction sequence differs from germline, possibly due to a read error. The CDR3 region has the DNA TGTGCCAGCTCACTCGGGCAGTGGCGAGAGACCCAGCACTTC. Residues: CASSLGQWRETQHF. The V and J genes are TRBV18 and TRBJ2-5; D is undetermined. Germline CDR1 and CDR2: KGHSH and LQKENI. The CDR3 is 14 amino acids.

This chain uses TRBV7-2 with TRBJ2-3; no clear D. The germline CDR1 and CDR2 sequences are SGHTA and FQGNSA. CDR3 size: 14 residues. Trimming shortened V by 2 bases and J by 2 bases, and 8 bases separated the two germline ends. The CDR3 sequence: CASSLRQYTDTQYF. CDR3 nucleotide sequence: TGTGCCAGCAGCTTAAGGCAGTACACAGATACGCAGTATTTT.

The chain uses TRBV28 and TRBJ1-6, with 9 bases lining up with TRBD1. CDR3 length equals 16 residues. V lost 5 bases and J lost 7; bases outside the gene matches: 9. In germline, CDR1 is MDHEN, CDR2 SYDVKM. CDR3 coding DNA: TGTGCCAGCAGTATAACCGGGACAGGGAACAATTCACCCCTCCACTTT. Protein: CASSITGTGNNSPLHF.

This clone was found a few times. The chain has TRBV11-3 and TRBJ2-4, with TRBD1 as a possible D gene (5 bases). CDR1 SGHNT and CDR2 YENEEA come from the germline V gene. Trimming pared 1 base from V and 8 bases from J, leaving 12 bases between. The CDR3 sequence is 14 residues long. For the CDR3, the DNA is TGTGCCAGCAGCTTAGCCGCAGGGAATGACATTCAGTACTTC. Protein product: CASSLAAGNDIQYF.

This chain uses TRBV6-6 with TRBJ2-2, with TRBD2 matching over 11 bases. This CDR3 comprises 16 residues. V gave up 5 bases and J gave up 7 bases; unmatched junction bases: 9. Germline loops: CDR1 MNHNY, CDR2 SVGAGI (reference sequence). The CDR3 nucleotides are TGTGCCAGCAGTCCCTCTAGCGGGAGGAGGGACGGGGAGCTGTTTTTT. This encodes CASSPSSGRRDGELFF.

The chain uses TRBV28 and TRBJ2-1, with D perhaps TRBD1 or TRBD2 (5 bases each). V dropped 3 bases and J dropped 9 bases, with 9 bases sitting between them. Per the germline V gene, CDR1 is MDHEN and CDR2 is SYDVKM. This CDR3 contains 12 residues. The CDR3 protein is CASSFSGGEQFF. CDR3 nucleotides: TGTGCCAGCAGTTTTTCTGGGGGTGAGCAGTTCTTC.

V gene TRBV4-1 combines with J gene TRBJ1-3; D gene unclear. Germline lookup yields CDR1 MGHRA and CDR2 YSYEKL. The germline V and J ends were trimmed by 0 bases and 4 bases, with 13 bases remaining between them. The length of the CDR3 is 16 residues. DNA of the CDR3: TGCGCCAGCAGCCAAGATACTAGGGCGGCCGGAAACACCATATATTTT. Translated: CASSQDTRAAGNTIYF.

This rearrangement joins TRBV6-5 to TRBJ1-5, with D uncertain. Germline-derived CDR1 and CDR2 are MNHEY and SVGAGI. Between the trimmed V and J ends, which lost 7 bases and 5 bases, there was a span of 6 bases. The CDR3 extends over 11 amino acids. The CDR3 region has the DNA TGTGCCAGCAAGTCCGATCAGCCCCAGCATTTT. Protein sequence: CASKSDQPQHF.

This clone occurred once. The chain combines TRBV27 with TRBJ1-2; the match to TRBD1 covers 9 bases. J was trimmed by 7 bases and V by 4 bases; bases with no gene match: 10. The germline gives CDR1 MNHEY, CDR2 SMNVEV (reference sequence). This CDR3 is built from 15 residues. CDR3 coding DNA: TGTGCCAGCAGTTCGGGAAAAACAGGGGGCGGTGGCTACACCTTC. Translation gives CASSSGKTGGGGYTF.

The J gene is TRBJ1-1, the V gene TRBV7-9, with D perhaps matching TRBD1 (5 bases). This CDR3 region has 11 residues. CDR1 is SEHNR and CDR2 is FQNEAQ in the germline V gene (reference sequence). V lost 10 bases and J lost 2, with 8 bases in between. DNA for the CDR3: TGTGCCATCACAGGTAACACTGAAGCTTTCTTT. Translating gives CAITGNTEAFF.

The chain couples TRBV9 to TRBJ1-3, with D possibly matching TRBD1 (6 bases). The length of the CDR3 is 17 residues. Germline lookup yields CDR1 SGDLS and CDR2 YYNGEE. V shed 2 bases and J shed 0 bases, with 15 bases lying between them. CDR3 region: CASSVSTGVFSGNTIYF. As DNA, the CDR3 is TGTGCCAGCAGCGTTTCGACAGGCGTCTTCTCTGGAAACACCATATATTTT.

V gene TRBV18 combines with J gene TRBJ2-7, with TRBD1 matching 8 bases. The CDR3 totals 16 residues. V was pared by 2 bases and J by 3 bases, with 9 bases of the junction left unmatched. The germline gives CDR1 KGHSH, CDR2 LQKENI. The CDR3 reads CASSPKRTGTLYEQYF. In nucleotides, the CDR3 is TGTGCCAGCTCACCAAAGAGGACAGGGACTCTCTACGAGCAGTACTTC.

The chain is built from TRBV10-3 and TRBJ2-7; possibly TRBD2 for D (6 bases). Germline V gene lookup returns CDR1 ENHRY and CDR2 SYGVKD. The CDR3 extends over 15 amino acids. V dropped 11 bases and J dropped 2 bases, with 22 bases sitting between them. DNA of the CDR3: TGTGCCCTTTCCCGACTAGTGGGCAATACCTACGAGCAGTACTTC. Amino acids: CALSRLVGNTYEQYF.

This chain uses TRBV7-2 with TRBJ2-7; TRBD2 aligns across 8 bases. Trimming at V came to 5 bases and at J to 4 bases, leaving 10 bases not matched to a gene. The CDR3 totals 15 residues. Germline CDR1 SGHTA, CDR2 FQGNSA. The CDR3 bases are TGTGCCAGCAGCCACTCAGCGGGAGTCGGTTACGAGCAGTACTTC. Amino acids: CASSHSAGVGYEQYF.

The CDR3 loop reads CASSLGTRETQYF. The CDR3 coding sequence is TGTGCCAGCAGCTTAGGGACCCGGGAGACCCAGTACTTC. The chain is built from TRBV11-1 and TRBJ2-5; no clear D. The CDR3 extends over 13 amino acids. CDR1 and CDR2 (germline): SGHAT, FQDESV (reference sequence). V was clipped by 1 base and J by 5 bases, with 8 bases between them.

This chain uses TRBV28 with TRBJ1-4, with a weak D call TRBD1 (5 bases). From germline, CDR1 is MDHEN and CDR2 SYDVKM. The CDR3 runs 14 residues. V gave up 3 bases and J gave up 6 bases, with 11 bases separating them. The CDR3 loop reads CASSLQGGDEKLFF. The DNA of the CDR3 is TGTGCCAGCAGTTTGCAGGGAGGGGATGAAAAACTGTTTTTT.